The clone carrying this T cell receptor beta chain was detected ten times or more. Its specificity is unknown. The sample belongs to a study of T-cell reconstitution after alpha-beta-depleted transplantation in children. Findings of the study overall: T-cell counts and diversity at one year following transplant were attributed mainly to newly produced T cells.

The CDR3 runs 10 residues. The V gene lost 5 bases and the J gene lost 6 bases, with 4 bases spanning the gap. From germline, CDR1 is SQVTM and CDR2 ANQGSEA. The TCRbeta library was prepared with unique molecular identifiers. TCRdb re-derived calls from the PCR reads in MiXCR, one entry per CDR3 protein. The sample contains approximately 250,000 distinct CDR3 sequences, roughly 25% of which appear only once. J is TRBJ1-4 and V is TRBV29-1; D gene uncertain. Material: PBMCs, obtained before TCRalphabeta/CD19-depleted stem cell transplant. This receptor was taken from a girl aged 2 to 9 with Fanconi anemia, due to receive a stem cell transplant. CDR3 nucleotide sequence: TGCAGCGTTTTGGATGAAAAACTGTTTTTT. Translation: CSVLDEKLFF.